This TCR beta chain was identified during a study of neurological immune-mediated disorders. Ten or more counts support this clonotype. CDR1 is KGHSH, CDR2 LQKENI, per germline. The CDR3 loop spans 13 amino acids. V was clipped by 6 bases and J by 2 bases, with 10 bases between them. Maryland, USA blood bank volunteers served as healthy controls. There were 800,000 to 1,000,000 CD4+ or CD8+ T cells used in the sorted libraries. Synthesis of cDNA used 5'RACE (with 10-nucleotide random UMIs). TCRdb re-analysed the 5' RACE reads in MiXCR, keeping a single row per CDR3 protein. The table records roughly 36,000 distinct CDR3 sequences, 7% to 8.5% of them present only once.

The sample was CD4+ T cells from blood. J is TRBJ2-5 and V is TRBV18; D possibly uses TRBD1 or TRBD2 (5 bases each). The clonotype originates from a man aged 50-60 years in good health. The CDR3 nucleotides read TGTGCCAGCTCCCGGGGACCTCAAGAGACCCAGTACTTC. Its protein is CASSRGPQETQYF.